This is a list of T cell receptor beta chains from one sample in a study of CD8+ T cells in alopecia areata. The data were produced by immunoSEQ multiplex PCR, yet TCRdb's version contains in-frame clones alone and is incomplete. Among under 200,000 clones listed, around 60% were seen once. The starting material was CD4+ T cells sorted from blood, obtained at week 24, from a patient treated with tofacitinib. These receptors all come from a human donor with alopecia areata. CDR3s include the opening cysteine and the closing phenylalanine or tryptophan. The D gene is left open where the match is weak. The listing skips clone size in some rows; elsewhere it reads once, few, many or a size class.

d_call	cdr3_length	clone_size	v_call	j_call	cdr3_aa	cdr3_nt
TRBD2	13	few	TRBV7-9	TRBJ2-3	CASSPSGGGTQYF	TGTGCCAGCAGCCCATCGGGAGGGGGTACGCAGTATTTT
NA	13	NA	TRBV2	TRBJ1-2	CASTLGPNYGYTF	TGTGCCAGCACCCTGGGGCCCAACTATGGCTACACCTTC
NA	11	once	TRBV30	TRBJ2-1	CAWSRRNEQFF	TGTGCCTGGAGTCGAAGGAATGAGCAGTTCTTC
TRBD1	15	NA	TRBV5-6	TRBJ1-2	CASSQPGQERYGYTF	TGTGCCAGCAGCCAGCCGGGACAGGAGCGCTATGGCTACACCTTC
NA	10	NA	TRBV9	TRBJ2-3	CASNTDTQYF	TGTGCCAGCAACACAGATACGCAGTATTTT
NA	14	NA	TRBV7-8	TRBJ1-5	CASSLRQSNQPQHF	TGTGCCAGCAGCTTAAGGCAGAGCAATCAGCCCCAGCATTTT
NA	14	NA	TRBV2	TRBJ1-6	CASSTGRGNSPLHF	TGTGCCAGCAGCACAGGGCGAGGAAATTCACCCCTCCACTTT
NA	11	NA	TRBV20-1	TRBJ2-7	CSVERSYEQYF	TGCAGTGTGGAGCGGTCCTACGAGCAGTACTTC
NA	16	NA	TRBV25-1	TRBJ2-7	CASKSWGPARAYEQYF	TGTGCCAGCAAGAGTTGGGGTCCAGCAAGGGCCTACGAGCAGTACTTC
NA	14	NA	TRBV7-2	TRBJ1-2	CASSLTTGKGYKTF	TGTGCCAGCAGCTTAACGACAGGAAAGGGCTACAAGACCTTC
NA	13	NA	TRBV28	TRBJ2-1	CASRTPGRDEQFF	TGTGCCAGCAGGACCCCAGGGCGGGATGAGCAGTTCTTC
NA	17	NA	TRBV7-2	TRBJ2-1	CASSLYTGIVGLGEQFF	TGTGCCAGCAGCTTATACACAGGGATAGTGGGATTGGGTGAGCAGTTCTTC
TRBD2	13	few	TRBV6-5	TRBJ2-5	CASSTEGLQTQYF	TGTGCCAGCAGTACGGAGGGACTACAGACCCAGTACTTC
NA	14	few	TRBV29-1	TRBJ2-6	CSVGQESGANVLTF	TGCAGCGTTGGACAGGAGTCTGGGGCCAACGTCCTGACTTTC
NA	13	NA	TRBV29-1	TRBJ1-2	CSVAPVFNYGYTF	TGCAGCGTCGCCCCCGTATTTAACTATGGCTACACCTTC
NA	15	NA	TRBV19	TRBJ1-5	CASSPGGALNQPQHF	TGTGCCAGTAGCCCGGGGGGGGCACTGAATCAGCCCCAGCATTTT
NA	11	NA	TRBV5-1	TRBJ2-7	CASSRGTDTYF	TGCGCCAGCAGCCGCGGGACTGATACGTACTTC
NA	15	NA	TRBV19	TRBJ2-6	CASSIGFSGANVLTF	TGTGCCAGTAGTATAGGCTTCTCTGGGGCCAACGTCCTGACTTTC
TRBD1	14	NA	TRBV29-1	TRBJ1-1	CSVTLDRGALRAFF	TGCAGCGTAACACTGGACAGGGGAGCTTTGAGGGCTTTCTTT
TRBD1	16	NA	TRBV30	TRBJ2-7	CAWSPSWDRGIHEQYF	TGTGCCTGGAGCCCTTCTTGGGACAGGGGTATCCACGAGCAGTACTTC
NA	15	NA	TRBV30	TRBJ2-3	CAWTLGGVSTDTQYF	TGTGCCTGGACCCTGGGCGGGGTTAGCACAGATACGCAGTATTTT
NA	15	NA	TRBV6-6	TRBJ1-2	CASSYSGSYHYGYTF	TGTGCCAGCAGTTACTCGGGCAGCTACCACTATGGCTACACCTTC
NA	15	NA	TRBV30	TRBJ1-2	CAWSARGYANYGYTF	TGTGCCTGGAGTGCCAGAGGTTACGCTAACTATGGCTACACCTTC
TRBD1	14	NA	TRBV30	TRBJ1-1	CAWIRTGGRTEAFF	TGTGCCTGGATAAGGACAGGAGGTAGGACTGAAGCTTTCTTT
TRBD1	15	NA	TRBV25-1	TRBJ1-6	CASSENRGGNSPLHF	TGTGCCAGCAGTGAAAACAGGGGTGGTAATTCACCCCTCCACTTT
NA	12	NA	TRBV5-6	TRBJ1-2	CASSLKWDGYTF	TGTGCCAGCAGCTTGAAGTGGGATGGCTACACCTTC
NA	13	NA	TRBV29-1	TRBJ1-2	CSVEDRGMYGYTF	TGCAGCGTTGAAGACAGGGGAATGTATGGCTACACCTTC
NA	13	NA	TRBV5-1	TRBJ1-2	CASSQGTSYGYTF	TGCGCCAGCAGTCAGGGCACTAGCTATGGCTACACCTTC
NA	13	NA	TRBV29-1	TRBJ2-5	CSVMEGPQETQYF	TGCAGCGTTATGGAGGGCCCCCAAGAGACCCAGTACTTC
NA	13	NA	TRBV29-1	TRBJ1-2	CSVEGRANYGYTF	TGCAGCGTTGAAGGGCGAGCTAACTATGGCTACACCTTC
NA	12	NA	TRBV6-5	TRBJ2-3	CASSSETDTQYF	TGTGCCAGCAGTTCAGAGACAGATACGCAGTATTTT
NA	14	NA	TRBV5-1	TRBJ1-1	CASRADAVNTEAFF	TGCGCCAGCAGGGCGGATGCCGTGAACACTGAAGCTTTCTTT
NA	14	NA	TRBV19	TRBJ1-1	CASSIDQVGGEAFF	TGTGCCAGTAGTATAGATCAGGTCGGCGGGGAAGCTTTCTTT
TRBD1	15	NA	TRBV5-1	TRBJ2-2	CASSLTLDRAGELFF	TGCGCCAGCAGCTTGACCCTGGACAGGGCCGGGGAGCTGTTTTTT
NA	14	NA	TRBV29-1	TRBJ2-7	CSVGVSAGTYEQYF	TGCAGCGTTGGAGTGTCGGCAGGGACCTACGAGCAGTACTTC
NA	16	few	TRBV5-5	TRBJ2-2	CASSQVSRGDVGELFF	TGTGCCAGCAGCCAAGTTTCCAGGGGGGATGTCGGGGAGCTGTTTTTT
TRBD1	16	NA	TRBV6-1	TRBJ2-7	CASSDATGPRFHEQYF	TGTGCCAGCAGTGACGCGACAGGGCCGAGGTTCCACGAGCAGTACTTC
TRBD1	16	few	TRBV7-2	TRBJ1-2	CASSLVGGQQSYGYTF	TGTGCCAGCAGCTTAGTAGGGGGACAGCAAAGCTATGGCTACACCTTC
NA	15	once	TRBV7-2	TRBJ1-5	CASSTGRGRIEPQHF	TGTGCCAGCAGCACCGGCAGGGGTCGTATAGAGCCCCAGCATTTT
NA	15	NA	TRBV5-1	TRBJ2-5	CASSLDGRGAETQYF	TGCGCCAGCAGCTTGGATGGCAGGGGAGCGGAGACCCAGTACTTC
NA	14	few	TRBV5-6	TRBJ2-3	CASSLGRTDGTQYF	TGTGCCAGCAGTTTAGGGCGGACGGATGGTACGCAGTATTTT
NA	16	NA	TRBV4-1	TRBJ1-3	CASSQQAGSSGNTIYF	TGCGCCAGCAGCCAACAAGCAGGGAGCTCTGGAAACACCATATATTTT
TRBD1	13	once	TRBV7-6	TRBJ2-3	CASSLDRRGTQYF	TGTGCCAGCAGCTTGGACAGGCGTGGTACGCAGTATTTT
NA	13	NA	TRBV7-9	TRBJ1-1	CASSLGLYTEAFF	TGTGCCAGCAGCTTAGGGCTCTACACTGAAGCTTTCTTT
NA	13	NA	TRBV30	TRBJ1-2	CAWALPGADGYTF	TGTGCCTGGGCGCTTCCAGGGGCCGATGGCTACACCTTC
TRBD2	14	NA	TRBV7-2	TRBJ2-7	CASTDSGGASEQYF	TGTGCCAGCACCGATAGCGGGGGGGCCTCCGAGCAGTACTTC
TRBD2	13	NA	TRBV29-1	TRBJ2-7	CSVESGGGYEQYF	TGCAGCGTTGAATCCGGCGGGGGCTACGAGCAGTACTTC